The present T cell receptor beta chain was sequenced within a study of shared clonotypes between healthy human individuals. Germline V gene sequence: CDR1 SEHNR, CDR2 FQNEAQ (reference sequence). CDR3 size: 12 residues. V lost 7 bases, J lost 12 bases, and 12 bases stayed unmatched. Method: immunoSEQ multiplex PCR; TCRdb's copy keeps in-frame clones and lacks some. The sample yields 700,000 or so clones, 55% to 75% seen once. The chain joins TRBV7-9 to TRBJ2-7; 7 bases match TRBD2. This receptor was taken from a woman in her thirties in good health. Sequenced input: memory CD4+ T cells sorted from blood. The subset: CD45RA-negative fraction. The CDR3 nucleotides read TGTGCCAGCAACCCTGTAAGCGGGACTTGGTACTTC. Translating it yields CASNPVSGTWYF.